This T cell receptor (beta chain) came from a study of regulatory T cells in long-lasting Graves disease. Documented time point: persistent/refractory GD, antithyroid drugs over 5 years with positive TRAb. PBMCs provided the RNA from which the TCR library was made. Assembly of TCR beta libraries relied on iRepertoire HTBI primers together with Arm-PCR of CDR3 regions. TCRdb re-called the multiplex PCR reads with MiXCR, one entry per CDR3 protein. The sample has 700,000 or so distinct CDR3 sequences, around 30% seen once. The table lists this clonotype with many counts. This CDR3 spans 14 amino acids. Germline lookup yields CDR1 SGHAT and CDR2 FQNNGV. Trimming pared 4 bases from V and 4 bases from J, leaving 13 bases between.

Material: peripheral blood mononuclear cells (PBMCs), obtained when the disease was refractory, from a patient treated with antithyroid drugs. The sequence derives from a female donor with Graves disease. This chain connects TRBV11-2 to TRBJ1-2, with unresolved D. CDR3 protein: CASSSLKGIYGYTF. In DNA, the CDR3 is TGTGCCAGCAGCTCTTTGAAAGGGATCTATGGCTACACCTTC.